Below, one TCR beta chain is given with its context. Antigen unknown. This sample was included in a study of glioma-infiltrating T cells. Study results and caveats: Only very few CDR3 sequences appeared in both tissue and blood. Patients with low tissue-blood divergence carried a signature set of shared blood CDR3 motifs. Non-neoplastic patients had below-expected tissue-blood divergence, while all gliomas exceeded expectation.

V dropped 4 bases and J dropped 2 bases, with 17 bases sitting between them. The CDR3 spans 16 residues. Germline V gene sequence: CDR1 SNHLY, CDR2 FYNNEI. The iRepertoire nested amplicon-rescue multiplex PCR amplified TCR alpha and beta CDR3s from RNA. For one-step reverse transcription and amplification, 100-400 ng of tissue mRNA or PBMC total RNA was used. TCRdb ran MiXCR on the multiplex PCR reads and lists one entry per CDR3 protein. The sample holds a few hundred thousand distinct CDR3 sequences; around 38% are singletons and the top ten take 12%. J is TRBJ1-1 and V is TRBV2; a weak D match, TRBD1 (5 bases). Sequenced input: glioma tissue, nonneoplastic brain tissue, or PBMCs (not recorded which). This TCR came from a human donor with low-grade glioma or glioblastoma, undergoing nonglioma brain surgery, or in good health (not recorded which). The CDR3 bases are TGTGCCAGCAGTGGAGAAGGGGCAGCAATTAACACTGAAGCTTTCTTT. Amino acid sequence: CASSGEGAAINTEAFF.